The rows below give T cell receptor beta chains drawn from one sample of a study of OX40 agonist ivuxolimab in advanced cancers. The protocol was immunoSEQ multiplex PCR, while the TCRdb copy is restricted to in-frame clones and leaves out a portion. The sample lists about 45,000 clones, around nine tenths occurring once. Specimen: CD4+ or CD8+ T cells sorted from blood, collected in a trial of the OX40 agonist ivuxolimab. These receptors were obtained from an adult with an advanced solid tumor such as melanoma, head and neck, liver or kidney cancer. Each CDR3 is given with its conserved first and last residue. The D gene is left open where the match is weak. Size tells how often a clone was seen (once, few, many) or the class of an expanded clone, and some rows leave it out.

V	D	J	size	CDR3	DNA
TRBV7-3	NA	TRBJ2-5	NA	CASSLSSAPGTQYF	TGTGCCAGCAGCTTATCGTCAGCGCCGGGGACCCAGTACTTC
TRBV28	TRBD1	TRBJ1-2	NA	CASSGTGPFYGYTF	TGTGCCAGCAGTGGGACAGGGCCCTTCTATGGCTACACCTTC
TRBV7-2	NA	TRBJ2-7	once	CASSHPRYEQYF	TGTGCCAGCAGCCATCCCCGCTACGAGCAGTACTTC
TRBV19	NA	TRBJ2-2	NA	CASSMLGGVRTGELFF	TGTGCCAGTAGTATGTTAGGGGGAGTACGCACCGGGGAGCTGTTTTTT
TRBV18	NA	TRBJ2-1	NA	CASSPSANRNEQFF	TGTGCCAGCTCACCATCGGCTAATCGCAATGAGCAGTTCTTC
TRBV7-7	NA	TRBJ2-5	NA	CASSSELGSWETQYF	TGTGCTAGCAGCTCAGAGCTAGGGAGTTGGGAGACCCAGTACTTC
TRBV7-3	TRBD2	TRBJ2-1	NA	CASRLGGRETKEQFF	TGTGCCAGCCGGCTCGGCGGGAGGGAGACAAAGGAGCAGTTCTTC
TRBV7-6	TRBD1	TRBJ2-7	NA	CASSPWDRAEQYF	TGTGCCAGCAGCCCCTGGGACAGGGCCGAGCAGTACTTC
TRBV4-2	TRBD2	TRBJ2-7	NA	CASSSGLAGYEQYF	TGTGCCAGCAGCTCGGGACTAGCGGGATACGAGCAGTACTTC
TRBV9	NA	TRBJ2-1	NA	CASSAALGYNEQFF	TGTGCCAGCAGCGCAGCCCTAGGCTACAATGAGCAGTTCTTC
TRBV7-3	TRBD2	TRBJ2-5	NA	CASSLRVGREETQYF	TGTGCCAGCAGCTTAAGGGTCGGGAGGGAAGAGACCCAGTACTTC
TRBV19	TRBD2	TRBJ2-2	NA	CASKDSGRDRLTGELFF	TGTGCCAGTAAGGATAGCGGGAGGGACCGATTGACCGGGGAGCTGTTTTTT
TRBV30	NA	TRBJ2-5	few	CAWGTEHQRYF	TGTGCCTGGGGTACCGAACATCAGCGGTACTTC
TRBV28	TRBD1	TRBJ1-4	few	CASSEQGVIWLFF	TGTGCCAGCAGTGAACAGGGGGTGATTTGGCTGTTTTTT
TRBV28	NA	TRBJ1-2	NA	CASRRPGSRGYTF	TGTGCCAGCAGGCGTCCAGGGTCAAGAGGCTACACCTTC